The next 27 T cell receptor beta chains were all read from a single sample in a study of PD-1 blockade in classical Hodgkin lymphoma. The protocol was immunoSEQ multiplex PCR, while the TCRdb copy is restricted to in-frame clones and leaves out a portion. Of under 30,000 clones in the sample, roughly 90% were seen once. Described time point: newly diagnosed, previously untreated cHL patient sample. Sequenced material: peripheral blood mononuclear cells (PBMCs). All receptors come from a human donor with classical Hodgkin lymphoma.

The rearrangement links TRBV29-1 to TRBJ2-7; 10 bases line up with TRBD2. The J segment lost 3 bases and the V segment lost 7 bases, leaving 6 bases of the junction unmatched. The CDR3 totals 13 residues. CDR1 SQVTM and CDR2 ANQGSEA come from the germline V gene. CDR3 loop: CSAGTSENYEQYF. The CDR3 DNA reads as TGCAGCGCTGGGACTAGCGAAAACTACGAGCAGTACTTC.

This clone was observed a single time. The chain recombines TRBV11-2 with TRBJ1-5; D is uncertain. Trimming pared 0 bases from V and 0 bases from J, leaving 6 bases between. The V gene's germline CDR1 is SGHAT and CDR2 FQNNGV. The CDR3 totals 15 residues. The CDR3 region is CASSLEGYSNQPQHF. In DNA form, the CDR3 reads TGTGCCAGCAGCTTAGAAGGTTATAGCAATCAGCCCCAGCATTTT. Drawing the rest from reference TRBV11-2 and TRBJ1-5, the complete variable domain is EAGVAQSPRYKIIEKRQSVAFWCNPISGHATLYWYQQILGQGPKLLIQFQNNGVVDDSQLPKDRFSAERLKGVDSTLKIQPAKLEDSAVYLCASSLEGYSNQPQHFGDGTRLSIL.

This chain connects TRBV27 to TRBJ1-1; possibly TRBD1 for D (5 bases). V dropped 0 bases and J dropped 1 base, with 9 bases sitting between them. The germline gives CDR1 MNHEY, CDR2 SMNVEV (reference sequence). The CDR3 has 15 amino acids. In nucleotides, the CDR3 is TGTGCCAGCAGTTTATCAACCGGACAGAACACTGAAGCTTTCTTT. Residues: CASSLSTGQNTEAFF.

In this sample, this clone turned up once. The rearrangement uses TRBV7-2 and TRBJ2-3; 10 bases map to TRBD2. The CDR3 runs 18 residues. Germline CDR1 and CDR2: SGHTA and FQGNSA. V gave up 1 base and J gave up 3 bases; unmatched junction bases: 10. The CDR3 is CASSLELLAGGVTDTQYF. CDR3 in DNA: TGTGCCAGCAGCTTAGAACTATTAGCGGGAGGAGTAACAGATACGCAGTATTTT.

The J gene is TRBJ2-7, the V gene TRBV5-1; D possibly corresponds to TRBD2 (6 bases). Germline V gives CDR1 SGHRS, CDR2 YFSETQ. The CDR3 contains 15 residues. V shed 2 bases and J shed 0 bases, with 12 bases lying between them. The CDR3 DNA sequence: TGCGCCAGCAGCTTCTCACGGGAGAACTCCTACGAGCAGTACTTC. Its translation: CASSFSRENSYEQYF.

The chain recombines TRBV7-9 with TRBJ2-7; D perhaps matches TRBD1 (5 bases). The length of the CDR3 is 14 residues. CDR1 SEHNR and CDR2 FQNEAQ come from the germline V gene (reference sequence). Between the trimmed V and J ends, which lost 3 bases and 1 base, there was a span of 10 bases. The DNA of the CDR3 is TGTGCCAGCAGCTTCCTACAGGCGTCCTACGAGCAGTACTTC. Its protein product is CASSFLQASYEQYF.

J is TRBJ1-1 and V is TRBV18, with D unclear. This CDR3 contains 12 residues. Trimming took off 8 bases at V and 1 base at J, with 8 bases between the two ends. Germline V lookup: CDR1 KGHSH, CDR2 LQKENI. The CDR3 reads CASHGSNTEAFF. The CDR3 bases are TGTGCCAGCCACGGGTCGAACACTGAAGCTTTCTTT.

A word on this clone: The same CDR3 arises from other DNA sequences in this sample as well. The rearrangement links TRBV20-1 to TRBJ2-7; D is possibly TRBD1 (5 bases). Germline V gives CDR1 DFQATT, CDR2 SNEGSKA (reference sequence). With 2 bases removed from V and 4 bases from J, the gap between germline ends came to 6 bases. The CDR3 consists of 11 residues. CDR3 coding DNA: TGCAGTGCTAGATCAGGGTACGAGCAGTACTTC. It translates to CSARSGYEQYF.

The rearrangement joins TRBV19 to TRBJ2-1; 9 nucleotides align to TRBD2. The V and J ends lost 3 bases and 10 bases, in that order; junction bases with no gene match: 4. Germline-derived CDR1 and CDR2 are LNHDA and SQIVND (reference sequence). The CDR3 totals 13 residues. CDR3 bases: TGTGCCAGTAGTATGGGGCTAGCGGGGGAGCAGTTCTTC. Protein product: CASSMGLAGEQFF.

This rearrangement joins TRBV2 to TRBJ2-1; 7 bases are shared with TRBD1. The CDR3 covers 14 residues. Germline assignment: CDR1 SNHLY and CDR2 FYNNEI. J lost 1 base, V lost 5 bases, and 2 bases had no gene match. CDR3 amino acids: CASSWTGSYNEQFF. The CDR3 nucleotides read TGTGCCAGCAGTTGGACAGGATCCTACAATGAGCAGTTCTTC.

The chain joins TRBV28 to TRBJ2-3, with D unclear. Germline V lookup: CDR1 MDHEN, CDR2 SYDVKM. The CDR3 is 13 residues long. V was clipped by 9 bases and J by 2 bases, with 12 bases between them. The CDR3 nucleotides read TGTGCCAGTCTGGGAACTGCCACAGATACGCAGTATTTT. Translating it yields CASLGTATDTQYF.

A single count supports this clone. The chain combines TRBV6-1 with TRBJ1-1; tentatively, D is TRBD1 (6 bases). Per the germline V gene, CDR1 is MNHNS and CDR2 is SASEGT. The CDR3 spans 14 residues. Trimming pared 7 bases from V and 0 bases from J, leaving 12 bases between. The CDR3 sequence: CASIQGRVNTEAFF. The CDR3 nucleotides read TGTGCCAGCATTCAGGGGCGGGTGAACACTGAAGCTTTCTTT.

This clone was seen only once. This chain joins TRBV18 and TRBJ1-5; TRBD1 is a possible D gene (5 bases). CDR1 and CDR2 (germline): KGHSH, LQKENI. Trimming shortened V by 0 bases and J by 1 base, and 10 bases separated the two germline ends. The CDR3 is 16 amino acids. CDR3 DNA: TGTGCCAGCTCACCACCTGGGACCCGGAGCAATCAGCCCCAGCATTTT. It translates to CASSPPGTRSNQPQHF.

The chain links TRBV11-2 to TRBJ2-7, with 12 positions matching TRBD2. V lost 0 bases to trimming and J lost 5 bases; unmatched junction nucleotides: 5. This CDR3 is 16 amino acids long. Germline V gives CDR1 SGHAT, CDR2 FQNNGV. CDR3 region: CASSLELAGGRHEQYF. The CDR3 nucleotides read TGTGCCAGCAGCTTAGAGCTAGCGGGAGGGCGACACGAGCAGTACTTC.

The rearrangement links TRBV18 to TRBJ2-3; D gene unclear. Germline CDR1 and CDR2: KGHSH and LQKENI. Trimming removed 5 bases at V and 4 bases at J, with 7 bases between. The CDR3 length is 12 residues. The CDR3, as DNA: TGTGCCAGCTCAATGTGGGCAGATACGCAGTATTTT. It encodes CASSMWADTQYF.

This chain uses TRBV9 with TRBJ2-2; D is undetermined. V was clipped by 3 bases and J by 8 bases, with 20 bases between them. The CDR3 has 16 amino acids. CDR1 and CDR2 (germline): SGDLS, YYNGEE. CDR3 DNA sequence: TGTGCCAGCAGCGCGCGCCCTATCCCAGCCCCGGGGGAGCTGTTTTTT. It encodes CASSARPIPAPGELFF.

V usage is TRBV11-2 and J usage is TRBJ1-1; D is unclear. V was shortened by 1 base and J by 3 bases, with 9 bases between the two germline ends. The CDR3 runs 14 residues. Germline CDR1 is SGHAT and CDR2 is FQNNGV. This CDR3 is CASSLAGGYTEAFF. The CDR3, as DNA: TGTGCCAGCAGCTTAGCTGGCGGGTACACTGAAGCTTTCTTT.

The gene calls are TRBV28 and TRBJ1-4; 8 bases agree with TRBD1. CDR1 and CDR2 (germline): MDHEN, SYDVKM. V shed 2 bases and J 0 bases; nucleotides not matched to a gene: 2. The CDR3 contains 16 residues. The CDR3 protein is CASSLNRGTTNEKLFF. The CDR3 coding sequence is TGTGCCAGCAGTTTAAACAGGGGGACAACTAATGAAAAACTGTTTTTT.

The CDR3 spells CASSLVAENTEAFF. The DNA for the CDR3 is TGCGCCAGCAGCTTGGTGGCCGAGAACACTGAAGCTTTCTTT. J is TRBJ1-1 and V is TRBV5-1; D is unclear. Germline assignment: CDR1 SGHRS and CDR2 YFSETQ. V lost 0 bases, J lost 1 base, and 7 bases lay in between. This CDR3 has 14 residues.

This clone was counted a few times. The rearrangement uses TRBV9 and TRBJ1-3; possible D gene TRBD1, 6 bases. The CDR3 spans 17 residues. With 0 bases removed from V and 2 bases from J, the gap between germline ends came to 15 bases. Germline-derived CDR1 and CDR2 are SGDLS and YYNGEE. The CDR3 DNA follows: TGTGCCAGCAGCGTAGGAAGGTCGGGGGCGGCTGGAAACACCATATATTTT. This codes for CASSVGRSGAAGNTIYF.

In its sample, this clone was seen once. The CDR3 loop is CASSTETGGYSNQPQHF. The CDR3 DNA reads as TGTGCCAGTAGTACTGAGACAGGGGGTTATAGCAATCAGCCCCAGCATTTT. The J gene is TRBJ1-5, the V gene TRBV19, with 9 bases matching TRBD1. The CDR3 contains 17 residues. CDR1 and CDR2 (germline): LNHDA, SQIVND (reference sequence). With V trimmed by 4 bases and J by 0 bases, 7 bases remained unmatched.

Here the CDR3 DNA reads TGTGCCAGCAGCTTAGCTCGAGCTCGGTCACCCCTCCACTTT. Encoded protein: CASSLARARSPLHF. The chain combines TRBV7-2 with TRBJ1-6; D gene uncertain. CDR3 length: 14 amino acids. Germline V gene lookup returns CDR1 SGHTA and CDR2 FQGNSA. V was trimmed by 0 bases and J by 10 bases, leaving 10 bases between them.

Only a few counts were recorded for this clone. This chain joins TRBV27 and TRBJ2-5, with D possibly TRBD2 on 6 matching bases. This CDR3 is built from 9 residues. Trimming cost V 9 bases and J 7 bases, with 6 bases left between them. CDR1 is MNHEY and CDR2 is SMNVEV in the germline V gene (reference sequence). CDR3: CARGGTQYF. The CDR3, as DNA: TGTGCCAGGGGGGGGACCCAGTACTTC.

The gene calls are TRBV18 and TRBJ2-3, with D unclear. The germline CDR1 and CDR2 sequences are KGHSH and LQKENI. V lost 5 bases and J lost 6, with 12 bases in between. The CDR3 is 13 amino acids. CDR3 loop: CASSWAETDTQYF. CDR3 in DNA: TGTGCCAGCTCATGGGCCGAAACCGATACGCAGTATTTT.

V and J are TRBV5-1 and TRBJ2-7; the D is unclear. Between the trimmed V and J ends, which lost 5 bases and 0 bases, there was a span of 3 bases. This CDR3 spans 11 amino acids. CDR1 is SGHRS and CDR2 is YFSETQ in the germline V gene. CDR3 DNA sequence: TGCGCCAGCAGGGGCTCCTACGAGCAGTACTTC. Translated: CASRGSYEQYF.

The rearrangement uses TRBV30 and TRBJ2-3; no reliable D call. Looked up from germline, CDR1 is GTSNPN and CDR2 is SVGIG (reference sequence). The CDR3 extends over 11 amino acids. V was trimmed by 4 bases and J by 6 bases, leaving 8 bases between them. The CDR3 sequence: CAWNHGDTQYF. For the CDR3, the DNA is TGTGCCTGGAATCATGGGGATACGCAGTATTTT.

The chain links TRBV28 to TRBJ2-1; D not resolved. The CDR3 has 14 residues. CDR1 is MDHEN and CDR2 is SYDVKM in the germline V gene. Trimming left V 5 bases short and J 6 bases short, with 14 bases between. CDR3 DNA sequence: TGTGCCAGCAGTCCCCTACGAAGTAGCAATGAGCAGTTCTTC. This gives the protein CASSPLRSSNEQFF. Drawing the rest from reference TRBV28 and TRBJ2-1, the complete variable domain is DVKVTQSSRYLVKRTGEKVFLECVQDMDHENMFWYRQDPGLGLRLIYFSYDVKMKEKGDIPEGYSVSREKKERFSLILESASTNQTSMYLCASSPLRSSNEQFFGPGTRLTVL.